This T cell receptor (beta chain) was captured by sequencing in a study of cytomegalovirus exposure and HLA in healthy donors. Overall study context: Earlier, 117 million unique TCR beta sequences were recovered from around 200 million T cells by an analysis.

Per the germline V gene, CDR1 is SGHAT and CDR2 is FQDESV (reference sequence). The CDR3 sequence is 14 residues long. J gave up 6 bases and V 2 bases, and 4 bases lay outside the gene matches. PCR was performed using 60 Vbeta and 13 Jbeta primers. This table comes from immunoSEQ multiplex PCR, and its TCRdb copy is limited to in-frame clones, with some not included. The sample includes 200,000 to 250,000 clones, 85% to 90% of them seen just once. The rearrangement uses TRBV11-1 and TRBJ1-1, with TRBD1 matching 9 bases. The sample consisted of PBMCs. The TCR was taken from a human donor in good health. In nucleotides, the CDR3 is TGTGCCAGCAGCTTATTTGGGACAGGGCCTGAAGCTTTCTTT. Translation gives CASSLFGTGPEAFF.